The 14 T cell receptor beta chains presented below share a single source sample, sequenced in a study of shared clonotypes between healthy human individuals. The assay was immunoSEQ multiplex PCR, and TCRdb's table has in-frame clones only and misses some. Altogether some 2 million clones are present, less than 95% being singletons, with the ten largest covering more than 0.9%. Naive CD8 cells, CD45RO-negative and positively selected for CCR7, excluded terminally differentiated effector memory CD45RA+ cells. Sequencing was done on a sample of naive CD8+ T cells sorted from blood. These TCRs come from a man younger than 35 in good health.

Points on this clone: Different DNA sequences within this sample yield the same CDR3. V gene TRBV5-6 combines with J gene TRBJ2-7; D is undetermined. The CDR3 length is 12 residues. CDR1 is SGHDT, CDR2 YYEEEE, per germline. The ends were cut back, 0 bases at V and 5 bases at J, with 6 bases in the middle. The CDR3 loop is CASSLGGHEQYF. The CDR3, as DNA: TGTGCCAGCAGCTTGGGGGGTCACGAGCAGTACTTC. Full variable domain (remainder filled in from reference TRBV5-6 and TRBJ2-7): DAGVTQSPTHLIKTRGQQVTLRCSPKSGHDTVSWYQQALGQGPQFIFQYYEEEERQRGNFPDRFSGHQFPNYSSELNVNALLLGDSALYLCASSLGGHEQYFGPGTRLTVT.

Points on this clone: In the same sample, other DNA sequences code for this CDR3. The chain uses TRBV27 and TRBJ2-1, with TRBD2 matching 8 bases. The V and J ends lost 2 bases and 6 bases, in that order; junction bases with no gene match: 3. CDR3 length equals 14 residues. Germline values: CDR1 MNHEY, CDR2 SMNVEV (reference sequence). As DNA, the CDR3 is TGTGCCAGCAGTTTAGCGGGGGGCCCCAATGAGCAGTTCTTC. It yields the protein CASSLAGGPNEQFF.

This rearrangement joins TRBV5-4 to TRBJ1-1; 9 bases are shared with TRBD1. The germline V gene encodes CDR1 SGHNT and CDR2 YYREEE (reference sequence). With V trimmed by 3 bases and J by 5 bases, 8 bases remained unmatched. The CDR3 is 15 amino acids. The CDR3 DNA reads TGTGCCAGCAGCTCGGGACAGGGATCGTGGACTGAAGCTTTCTTT. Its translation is CASSSGQGSWTEAFF. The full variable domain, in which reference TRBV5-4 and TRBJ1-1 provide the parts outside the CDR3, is ETGVTQSPTHLIKTRGQQVTLRCSSQSGHNTVSWYQQALGQGPQFIFQYYREEENGRGNFPPRFSGLQFPNYSSELNVNALELDDSALYLCASSSGQGSWTEAFFGQGTRLTVV.

The DNA for the CDR3 is TGCAGCGTAATGCTCTCTGGGGCCAACGTCCTGACTTTC. It codes for CSVMLSGANVLTF. The chain joins TRBV29-1 to TRBJ2-6, with no clear D. Trimming took off 6 bases at V and 0 bases at J, with 6 bases between the two ends. The germline CDR1 and CDR2 sequences are SQVTM and ANQGSEA. The CDR3 runs 13 residues.

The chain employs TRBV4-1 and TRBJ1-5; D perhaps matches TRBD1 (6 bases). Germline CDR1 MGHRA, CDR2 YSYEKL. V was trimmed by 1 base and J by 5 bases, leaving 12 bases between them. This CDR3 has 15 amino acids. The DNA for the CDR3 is TGCGCCAGCAGCCAAGGAGTGGCAGGGGATCAGCCCCAGCATTTT. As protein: CASSQGVAGDQPQHF.

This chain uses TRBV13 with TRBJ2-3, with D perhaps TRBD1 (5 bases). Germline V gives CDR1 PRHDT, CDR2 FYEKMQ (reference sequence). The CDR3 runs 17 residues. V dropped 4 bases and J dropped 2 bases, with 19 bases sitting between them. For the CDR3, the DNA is TGTGCCAGCAGCTCCCCGCAGGGTGGGGTCGACACAGATACGCAGTATTTT. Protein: CASSSPQGGVDTDTQYF. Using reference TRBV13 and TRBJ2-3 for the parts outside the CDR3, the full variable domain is AAGVIQSPRHLIKEKRETATLKCYPIPRHDTVYWYQQGPGQDPQFLISFYEKMQSDKGSIPDRFSAQQFSDYHSELNMSSLELGDSALYFCASSSPQGGVDTDTQYFGPGTRLTVL.

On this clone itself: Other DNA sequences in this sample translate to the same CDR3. For the CDR3, the DNA is TGTGCCAGCAGGCCTACAGGGTTCTACGAGCAGTACTTC. Amino acids: CASRPTGFYEQYF. This chain connects TRBV27 to TRBJ2-7, with TRBD1 as a possible D gene (6 bases). The V end was cut by 6 bases, the J end by 3 bases, with 12 bases between. The germline CDR1 and CDR2 sequences are MNHEY and SMNVEV (reference sequence). The CDR3 sequence is 13 residues long.

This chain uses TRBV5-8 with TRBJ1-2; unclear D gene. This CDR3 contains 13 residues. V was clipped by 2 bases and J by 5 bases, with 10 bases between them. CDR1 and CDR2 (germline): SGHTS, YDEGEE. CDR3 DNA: TGTGCCAGCAGCTTTCGGGGAAATTATGGCTACACCTTC. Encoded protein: CASSFRGNYGYTF.

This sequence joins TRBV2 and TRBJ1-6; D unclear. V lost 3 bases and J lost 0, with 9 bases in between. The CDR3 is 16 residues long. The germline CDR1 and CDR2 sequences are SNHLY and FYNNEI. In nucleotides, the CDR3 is TGTGCCAGCAGTGATGTGGAGGCCTCCTATAATTCACCCCTCCACTTT. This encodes CASSDVEASYNSPLHF.

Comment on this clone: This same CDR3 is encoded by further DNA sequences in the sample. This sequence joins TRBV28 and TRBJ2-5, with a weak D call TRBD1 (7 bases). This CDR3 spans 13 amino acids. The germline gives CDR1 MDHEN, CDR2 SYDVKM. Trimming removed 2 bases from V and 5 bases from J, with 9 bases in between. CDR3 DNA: TGTGCCAGCAGTTTAGGAGGGGGCGAGACCCAGTACTTC. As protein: CASSLGGGETQYF.

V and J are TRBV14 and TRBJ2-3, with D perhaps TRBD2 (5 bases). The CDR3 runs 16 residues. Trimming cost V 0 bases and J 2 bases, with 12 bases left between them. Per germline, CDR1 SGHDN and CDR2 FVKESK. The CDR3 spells CASSQESGENTDTQYF. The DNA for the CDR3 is TGTGCCAGCAGCCAAGAGTCCGGGGAAAACACAGATACGCAGTATTTT.

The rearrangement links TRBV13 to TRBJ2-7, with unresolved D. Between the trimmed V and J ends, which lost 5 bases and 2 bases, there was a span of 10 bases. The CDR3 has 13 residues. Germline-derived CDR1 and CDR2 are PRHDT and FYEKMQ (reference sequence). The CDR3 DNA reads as TGTGCCAGCAGCCAAAGGTCGGCCTACGAGCAGTACTTC. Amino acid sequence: CASSQRSAYEQYF. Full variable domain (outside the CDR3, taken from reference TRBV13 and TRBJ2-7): AAGVIQSPRHLIKEKRETATLKCYPIPRHDTVYWYQQGPGQDPQFLISFYEKMQSDKGSIPDRFSAQQFSDYHSELNMSSLELGDSALYFCASSQRSAYEQYFGPGTRLTVT.

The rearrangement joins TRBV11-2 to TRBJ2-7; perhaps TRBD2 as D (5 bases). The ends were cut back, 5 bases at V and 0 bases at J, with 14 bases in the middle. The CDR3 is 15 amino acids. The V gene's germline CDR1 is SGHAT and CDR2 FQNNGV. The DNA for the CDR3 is TGTGCCAGCAGCCTTAGCACTGGGAGCTCCTACGAGCAGTACTTC. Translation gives CASSLSTGSSYEQYF.

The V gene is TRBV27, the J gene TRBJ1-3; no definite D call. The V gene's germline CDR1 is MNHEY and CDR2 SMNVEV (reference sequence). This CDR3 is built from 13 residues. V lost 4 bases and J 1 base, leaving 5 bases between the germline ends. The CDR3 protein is CASSSTSGNTIYF. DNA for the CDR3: TGTGCCAGCAGTTCAACATCTGGAAACACCATATATTTT.